The 20 T cell receptor beta chains in this list originate from one sample, sequenced in a study of cytomegalovirus exposure and HLA in healthy donors. Clones were sequenced by immunoSEQ multiplex PCR, and TCRdb holds only the in-frame ones, with some missing. The sample holds roughly 170,000 clones, approximately 83% seen once. Source material: PBMCs. The receptor source for this set is a woman between 18 and 29 years old in good health and CMV-seropositive.

The gene calls are TRBV27 and TRBJ2-7; the match to TRBD1 covers 11 bases. The CDR3 has 15 amino acids. Germline CDR1 reads MNHEY; CDR2 reads SMNVEV (reference sequence). V lost 5 bases and J lost 3; bases outside the gene matches: 6. Written as DNA, the CDR3 is TGTGCCAGCAGTACATCGGGACAGGGGGTCTACGAGCAGTACTTC. This codes for CASSTSGQGVYEQYF.

V gene TRBV7-8 combines with J gene TRBJ1-1; the D gene is possibly TRBD1 (5 bases). Looked up from germline, CDR1 is SGHVS and CDR2 is FQNEAQ. The CDR3 loop spans 14 amino acids. V was clipped by 5 bases and J by 6 bases, with 16 bases between them. Written as DNA, the CDR3 is TGTGCCAGCAGCCCTGCAGGGTCCGGCCCTGAAGCTTTCTTT. Protein product: CASSPAGSGPEAFF.

The chain combines TRBV2 with TRBJ2-5; 8 bases match TRBD2. The V gene's germline CDR1 is SNHLY and CDR2 FYNNEI. J gave up 5 bases and V 1 base, and 3 bases lay outside the gene matches. The CDR3 loop spans 14 amino acids. As DNA, the CDR3 is TGTGCCAGCAGTGAAGAGCGGGGGCAGGAGACCCAGTACTTC. It codes for CASSEERGQETQYF.

This clone came up once. This chain joins TRBV9 and TRBJ2-2; 8 bases line up with TRBD2. The trim removed 0 bases at V and 0 bases at J, leaving 4 bases unmatched. The CDR3 is 17 amino acids. Germline lookup yields CDR1 SGDLS and CDR2 YYNGEE. The CDR3 bases are TGTGCCAGCAGCGTAGCCAGCGGGGGTCCGAACACCGGGGAGCTGTTTTTT. Amino acids: CASSVASGGPNTGELFF.

The V call is TRBV7-9, the J call TRBJ1-1; 7 bases match TRBD1. The V gene end was trimmed by 5 bases and the J gene end by 11 bases; junction bases not matched to a gene: 5. CDR1 is SEHNR, CDR2 FQNEAQ, per germline (reference sequence). The CDR3 spans 11 residues. As DNA, the CDR3 is TGTGCCAGCAGCCCCACAGGGGTGGCTTTCTTT. It yields the protein CASSPTGVAFF.

The chain links TRBV6-5 to TRBJ2-3; 9 nucleotides align to TRBD2. CDR1 and CDR2 (germline): MNHEY, SVGAGI. V lost 5 bases and J lost 3; bases outside the gene matches: 6. This CDR3 comprises 15 residues. The CDR3 reads CASSVSGGETDTQYF. The CDR3 DNA sequence: TGTGCCAGCAGTGTTAGCGGGGGAGAGACAGATACGCAGTATTTT.

This chain connects TRBV7-2 to TRBJ2-1; D may be TRBD1 (6 bases). The germline V gene has CDR1 SGHTA and CDR2 FQGNSA. The V end was cut by 1 base, the J end by 4 bases, with 20 bases between. CDR3 size: 18 residues. CDR3 loop: CASSLVGAGALPYNEQFF. The CDR3 nucleotides are TGTGCCAGCAGCTTAGTCGGGGCAGGGGCCCTTCCTTACAATGAGCAGTTCTTC.

This chain uses TRBV7-6 with TRBJ1-5, with 7 bases fitting TRBD1. The junction had 5 bases not matched to a gene; V was cut back by 5 bases and J by 7 bases. The germline V gene has CDR1 SGHVS and CDR2 FNYEAQ. This CDR3 is built from 13 residues. The CDR3 DNA reads as TGTGCCAGCAGCCCGACGGACAGGCAGCCCCAGCATTTT. As protein: CASSPTDRQPQHF. Variable domain in full (rest from reference TRBV7-6 and TRBJ1-5): GAGVSQSPRYKVTKRGQDVALRCDPISGHVSLYWYRQALGQGPEFLTYFNYEAQQDKSGLPNDRFSAERPEGSISTLTIQRTEQRDSAMYRCASSPTDRQPQHFGDGTRLSIL.

The chain recombines TRBV4-2 with TRBJ2-2, with 12 bases matching TRBD2. Trimming removed 2 bases from V and 1 base from J; junction bases left unmatched: 5. The germline CDR1 and CDR2 sequences are LGHNA and YNFKEQ. This CDR3 comprises 18 residues. Written as DNA, the CDR3 is TGTGCCAGCAGCCAAAAGACTAGCGGGGGCGAGAACACCGGGGAGCTGTTTTTT. The encoded protein is CASSQKTSGGENTGELFF.

The CDR3 DNA follows: TGCGCCAGCAGCCAAGTTGGAGGTACCGAGCAGTACTTC. Translating gives CASSQVGGTEQYF. The genes are TRBV4-1 and TRBJ2-7; weak D call: TRBD2 (5 bases). Between the trimmed V and J ends, which lost 1 base and 6 bases, there was a span of 10 bases. The CDR3 totals 13 residues. The germline V gene has CDR1 MGHRA and CDR2 YSYEKL.

The chain recombines TRBV6-1 with TRBJ1-1, with TRBD1 identical over 9 bases. In germline, CDR1 is MNHNS, CDR2 SASEGT. The ends lost 5 bases at V and 2 bases at J; junction bases unmatched: 3. The CDR3 has 14 residues. CDR3 protein: CASSQQGANTEAFF. The CDR3 nucleotides are TGTGCCAGCAGTCAACAGGGGGCAAACACTGAAGCTTTCTTT.

The chain recombines TRBV7-2 with TRBJ2-7; 8 positions match TRBD1. The V gene end was trimmed by 9 bases and the J gene end by 3 bases; junction bases not matched to a gene: 7. The CDR3 totals 13 residues. The germline CDR1 and CDR2 sequences are SGHTA and FQGNSA. In DNA, the CDR3 is TGTGCCAGTTCTGGGACAGGTCTCTACGAGCAGTACTTC. It encodes CASSGTGLYEQYF.

The genes are TRBV5-1 and TRBJ2-5, with 7 bases matching TRBD2. After removal of 0 bases from V and 1 base from J, the junction contained 3 bases not matched to a gene. The germline V gene encodes CDR1 SGHRS and CDR2 YFSETQ. There are 15 residues in the CDR3. Written as DNA, the CDR3 is TGCGCCAGCAGCTTGGGATCTAGCGGCCAAGAGACCCAGTACTTC. Its protein is CASSLGSSGQETQYF. The entire variable domain, with the rest obtained from reference TRBV5-1 and TRBJ2-5, is as follows: KAGVTQTPRYLIKTRGQQVTLSCSPISGHRSVSWYQQTPGQGLQFLFEYFSETQRNKGNFPGRFSGRQFSNSRSEMNVSTLELGDSALYLCASSLGSSGQETQYFGPGTRLLVL.

The count of this clone is one. The chain combines TRBV7-2 with TRBJ1-5, with a weak D call TRBD1 (5 bases). CDR3 length: 15 amino acids. Germline CDR1 SGHTA, CDR2 FQGNSA. V dropped 1 base and J dropped 3 bases, with 10 bases sitting between them. The CDR3 region has the DNA TGTGCCAGCAGCTTAGGTACAGGCTACAATCAGCCCCAGCATTTT. Amino acid sequence: CASSLGTGYNQPQHF.

This chain connects TRBV4-2 to TRBJ2-7; D remains unclear. Looked up from germline, CDR1 is LGHNA and CDR2 is YNFKEQ. V lost 3 bases and J 3 bases, leaving 9 bases between the germline ends. The CDR3 length is 13 residues. In DNA form, the CDR3 reads TGTGCCAGCAGCCAGGAGACCCTCTACGAGCAGTACTTC. It yields the protein CASSQETLYEQYF.

The V and J genes are TRBV18 and TRBJ2-7; 9 bases match TRBD1. The germline V gene has CDR1 KGHSH and CDR2 LQKENI. CDR3 length: 13 amino acids. V was clipped by 3 bases and J by 5 bases; unmatched bases: 2. CDR3 sequence: CASSPTGGDEQYF. CDR3 bases: TGTGCCAGCTCACCCACAGGGGGCGACGAGCAGTACTTC.

The rearrangement links TRBV7-9 to TRBJ1-2, with D maybe TRBD1 (6 bases). Germline CDR1 SEHNR, CDR2 FQNEAQ (reference sequence). V was trimmed by 0 bases and J by 2 bases, leaving 10 bases between them. The CDR3 extends over 15 amino acids. Here the CDR3 DNA reads TGTGCCAGCAGCTTAGCGTTAACAGGGAACTATGGCTACACCTTC. It yields the protein CASSLALTGNYGYTF.

V usage is TRBV2 and J usage is TRBJ2-2, with 9 bases matching TRBD1. After removal of 7 bases from V and 7 bases from J, the junction contained 10 bases not matched to a gene. The V gene's germline CDR1 is SNHLY and CDR2 FYNNEI. The CDR3 extends over 15 amino acids. CDR3 residues: CASTKGTGRHGELFF. The CDR3 nucleotides are TGTGCCAGCACCAAGGGGACAGGGAGGCACGGGGAGCTGTTTTTT.

This clone was found once. V and J are TRBV7-8 and TRBJ1-1, with a weak D call TRBD1 (5 bases). Looked up from germline, CDR1 is SGHVS and CDR2 is FQNEAQ. The CDR3 spans 15 residues. V lost 6 bases to trimming and J lost 3 bases, with 17 bases between them. The CDR3 nucleotides are TGTGCCAGCAGAATTCAATTGGGGGGGTACACTGAAGCTTTCTTT. It specifies CASRIQLGGYTEAFF. The full variable domain, completed using reference TRBV7-8 and TRBJ1-1, is GAGVSQSPRYKVAKRGQDVALRCDPISGHVSLFWYQQALGQGPEFLTYFQNEAQLDKSGLPSDRFFAERPEGSVSTLKIQRTQQEDSAVYLCASRIQLGGYTEAFFGQGTRLTVV.

The genes are TRBV5-1 and TRBJ2-6; D may be TRBD1 (6 bases). The CDR3 is made up of 15 amino acids. Germline CDR1 SGHRS, CDR2 YFSETQ. The V end lost 4 bases, the J end lost 0 bases, and 8 bases lay between the germline ends. Here the CDR3 DNA reads TGCGCCAGCAGCCTACAGGGCTCTGGGGCCAACGTCCTGACTTTC. Its translation: CASSLQGSGANVLTF.